Only a few counts were recorded for the clone carrying this T cell receptor (beta chain). As yet, its antigen is unknown. CD4+ T cells that had been cultured provided DNA sequenced with the Oncomine TCR Beta short-read assay. TCRdb fed the PCR reads into MiXCR, producing one record per CDR3 protein. The data show about 21,000 distinct CDR3 sequences, with less than 65% seen just once and around 10% held by the top ten. Treatment here: roughly 10-day PBMC culture with coronavirus spike peptide pools or control peptides (ViraFEST assay). At both days 3 and 7, half the medium was replaced with fresh IL-2 medium. Germline lookup yields CDR1 MNHNS and CDR2 SASEGT. The CDR3 extends over 15 amino acids. The ends lost 6 bases at V and 5 bases at J; junction bases unmatched: 9. This sample is drawn from a study of vaccination and CD4 T cells after COVID-19.

The source material was CD4+ T cells from blood, cultured in vitro, sampled after SARS-CoV-2 vaccination. This TCR was recovered from a human donor who had recovered from COVID-19. The genes are TRBV6-1 and TRBJ2-2; 7 nucleotides agree with TRBD1. The CDR3 DNA is TGTGCCAGCAGCAAGGGACAGCTCGGGACCGGGGAGCTGTTTTTT. It is translated as CASSKGQLGTGELFF.